The 11 T cell receptor beta chains given below trace back to one sample, sequenced in a study of T cell responses to AZD1222 COVID-19 vaccine. Using immunoSEQ multiplex PCR, the repertoire was profiled, and TCRdb retains in-frame clones only, with some absent. The repertoire consists of some 150,000 clones, with around 90% occurring once and the leading ten covering roughly 3.1%. The specimen was peripheral blood, collected 28 days after the second AZD1222 dose. These receptor sequences come from an adult who received the AZD1222 COVID-19 vaccine.

The sample holds one count of this clone. This chain uses TRBV7-8 with TRBJ1-1; the D is unclear. CDR1 and CDR2 from the germline V gene are SGHVS and FQNEAQ. The ends were cut back, 7 bases at V and 3 bases at J, with 27 bases in the middle. This CDR3 spans 18 amino acids. CDR3 DNA sequence: TGTGCCAGCACAGCTGAAGGGCGGGGTTTTGTTTCTGACACTGAAGCTTTCTTT. Translation gives CASTAEGRGFVSDTEAFF.

In DNA form, the CDR3 reads TGTGCCAGCAGACTCGACAGGGGGAAGTCTCAGCCCCAGCATTTT. Its translation is CASRLDRGKSQPQHF. V is TRBV6-5 and J is TRBJ1-5; 9 bases match TRBD1. V was clipped by 6 bases and J by 6 bases; unmatched bases: 9. CDR3 length: 15 amino acids. The germline gives CDR1 MNHEY, CDR2 SVGAGI.

This chain connects TRBV27 to TRBJ2-1; D remains ambiguous. The CDR3 runs to 12 residues. Trimming took 2 bases from V and 8 from J, leaving 7 bases between them. Germline CDR1 reads MNHEY; CDR2 reads SMNVEV (reference sequence). The CDR3 sequence: CASSLMGDEQFF. The CDR3 region has the DNA TGTGCCAGCAGTTTAATGGGTGATGAGCAGTTCTTC.

This chain uses TRBV12-3 or TRBV12-4 with TRBJ1-2, with 9 bases aligning to TRBD1. The junction had 7 bases not matched to a gene; V was cut back by 6 bases and J by 8 bases. This CDR3 contains 13 residues. This CDR3 is CASSLEGQGGYTF. CDR3 sequence (DNA): TGTGCCAGCAGCCTCGAGGGACAGGGAGGCTACACCTTC.

The rearrangement links TRBV24-1 to TRBJ1-2, with 12 bases matching TRBD1. The length of the CDR3 is 17 residues. The germline V gene encodes CDR1 KGHDR and CDR2 SFDVKD. V shed 8 bases, J shed 3 bases, and the junction held 12 bases outside the gene matches. The CDR3 here is CATIQRDRGHFDYGYTF. Here the CDR3 DNA reads TGTGCCACCATTCAACGGGACAGGGGGCATTTTGACTATGGCTACACCTTC.

The gene calls are TRBV27 and TRBJ1-6; 9 bases fit TRBD1. This CDR3 contains 16 residues. Germline V CDR1 and CDR2: MNHEY, SMNVEV (reference sequence). V was clipped by 4 bases and J by 10 bases; unmatched bases: 11. In DNA form, the CDR3 reads TGTGCCAGCAGTTGGGGACAGGGTCGATGGGAATCACCCCTCCACTTT. It translates to CASSWGQGRWESPLHF.

The rearrangement joins TRBV19 to TRBJ1-5; D ambiguous. Looked up from germline, CDR1 is LNHDA and CDR2 is SQIVND (reference sequence). The CDR3 has 14 residues. V dropped 3 bases and J dropped 1 base, with 7 bases sitting between them. The DNA of the CDR3 is TGTGCCAGTAGTATTACGGTGAGCAATCAGCCCCAGCATTTT. It translates to CASSITVSNQPQHF.

The chain is built from TRBV5-6 and TRBJ1-1, with 12 bases fitting TRBD1. V lost 6 bases and J lost 1; bases outside the gene matches: 4. Germline CDR1 reads SGHDT; CDR2 reads YYEEEE. The CDR3 consists of 15 residues. The CDR3 reads CASTGDRGRNTEAFF. Written as DNA, the CDR3 is TGTGCCAGCACAGGGGACAGGGGGCGGAACACTGAAGCTTTCTTT.

V usage is TRBV2 and J usage is TRBJ1-5; the match to TRBD1 covers 8 bases. After removal of 11 bases from V and 0 bases from J, the junction contained 6 bases not matched to a gene. CDR1 is SNHLY, CDR2 FYNNEI, per germline. This CDR3 region has 14 residues. The CDR3 region has the DNA TGTGCCGGGACAGGTCCTGATAGCAATCAGCCCCAGCATTTT. It specifies CAGTGPDSNQPQHF. Combining the CDR3 with reference TRBV2 and TRBJ1-5 gives the whole variable domain EPEVTQTPSHQVTQMGQEVILRCVPISNHLYFYWYRQILGQKVEFLVSFYNNEISEKSEIFDDQFSVERPDGSNFTLKIRSTKLEDSAMYFCAGTGPDSNQPQHFGDGTRLSIL.

The chain uses TRBV28 and TRBJ1-5; D is unresolved. CDR3 length: 14 amino acids. The germline CDR1 and CDR2 sequences are MDHEN and SYDVKM. With 6 bases removed from V and 6 bases from J, the gap between germline ends came to 15 bases. The CDR3 sequence: CASRGDTEAQPQHF. CDR3 in DNA: TGTGCCAGCAGGGGTGATACGGAGGCTCAGCCCCAGCATTTT. The full variable domain, its missing parts supplied by reference TRBV28 and TRBJ1-5, is DVKVTQSSRYLVKRTGEKVFLECVQDMDHENMFWYRQDPGLGLRLIYFSYDVKMKEKGDIPEGYSVSREKKERFSLILESASTNQTSMYLCASRGDTEAQPQHFGDGTRLSIL.

The chain joins TRBV19 to TRBJ1-5, with D perhaps TRBD1 (5 bases). Germline loops: CDR1 LNHDA, CDR2 SQIVND (reference sequence). Trimming left V 4 bases short and J 4 bases short, with 20 bases between. This CDR3 has 17 residues. The CDR3, as DNA: TGTGCCAGTAGTAACCAGGAGGGACGCAAGAAGAATCAGCCCCAGCATTTT. It is translated as CASSNQEGRKKNQPQHF.